The 10 T cell receptor beta chains below were found in one sample sequenced in a study of PD-L1 blockade in urothelial cancer. The protocol was immunoSEQ multiplex PCR, while the TCRdb copy is restricted to in-frame clones and leaves out a portion. The sample includes tens of thousands of clones, approximately 83% of them seen just once. Specimen: PBMCs, collected around atezolizumab (anti-PD-L1) treatment. These receptors were collected from a man in his 60s with urothelial cancer.

This clone was detected once. The rearrangement joins TRBV9 to TRBJ2-3, with TRBD2 matching 10 bases. V gave up 0 bases and J gave up 8 bases; unmatched junction bases: 12. The CDR3 consists of 17 residues. Germline V gene sequence: CDR1 SGDLS, CDR2 YYNGEE. This CDR3 is CASSVAPSGGAGVTQYF. Here the CDR3 DNA reads TGTGCCAGCAGCGTAGCTCCGAGCGGGGGGGCTGGGGTTACGCAGTATTTT. The full variable domain, rest sourced from reference TRBV9 and TRBJ2-3, is DSGVTQTPKHLITATGQRVTLRCSPRSGDLSVYWYQQSLDQGLQFLIQYYNGEERAKGNILERFSAQQFPDLHSELNLSSLELGDSALYFCASSVAPSGGAGVTQYFGPGTRLTVL.

The chain has TRBV19 and TRBJ2-7, with 7 bases aligning to TRBD1. J was trimmed by 2 bases and V by 6 bases; bases with no gene match: 7. CDR3 size: 14 residues. Germline CDR1 LNHDA, CDR2 SQIVND (reference sequence). CDR3 residues: CASSLGQSTYEQYF. Here the CDR3 DNA reads TGTGCCAGTAGCCTGGGACAGAGTACCTACGAGCAGTACTTC.

The chain uses TRBV5-1 and TRBJ2-5; 13 bases match TRBD2. Germline values: CDR1 SGHRS, CDR2 YFSETQ. After removal of 4 bases from V and 5 bases from J, the junction contained 5 bases not matched to a gene. The CDR3 contains 15 residues. CDR3 sequence reads: CASSPGLAGSETQYF. The DNA for the CDR3 is TGCGCCAGCAGCCCGGGACTAGCGGGAAGCGAGACCCAGTACTTC.

The V gene is TRBV4-2, the J gene TRBJ1-1; D possibly corresponds to TRBD1 (6 bases). The V end lost 3 bases, the J end lost 1 base, and 9 bases lay between the germline ends. This CDR3 contains 14 residues. In germline, CDR1 is LGHNA, CDR2 YNFKEQ. DNA for the CDR3: TGTGCCAGCAGCCATCCGACAGGGAACACTGAAGCTTTCTTT. It codes for CASSHPTGNTEAFF.

This sequence joins TRBV11-3 and TRBJ2-5; D gene ambiguous. The CDR3 length is 12 residues. Per the germline V gene, CDR1 is SGHNT and CDR2 is YENEEA. V lost 2 bases to trimming and J lost 5 bases, with 6 bases between them. The CDR3 protein is CASSLLRETQYF. The CDR3 DNA follows: TGTGCCAGCAGCTTATTGCGTGAGACCCAGTACTTC.

The chain recombines TRBV19 with TRBJ2-2; no firm D call. The germline CDR1 and CDR2 sequences are LNHDA and SQIVND (reference sequence). The germline V and J ends were trimmed by 7 bases and 1 base, with 13 bases remaining between them. This CDR3 has 15 amino acids. The CDR3 reads CASTAGEENTGELFF. In DNA, the CDR3 is TGTGCCAGTACCGCCGGTGAAGAGAACACCGGGGAGCTGTTTTTT.

A remark on this clone: This specimen includes other DNA sequences encoding the same CDR3. The rearrangement joins TRBV15 to TRBJ1-2, with 9 positions matching TRBD1. V lost 1 base, J lost 4 bases, and 1 base stayed unmatched. This CDR3 is built from 14 residues. Germline V CDR1 and CDR2: LNHNV, YYDKDF (reference sequence). CDR3 region: CATSRAGQGYGYTF. The CDR3 bases are TGTGCCACCAGCAGAGCGGGACAGGGCTATGGCTACACCTTC.

The chain has TRBV19 and TRBJ2-1, with TRBD2 identical over 8 bases. J gave up 6 bases and V 3 bases, and 7 bases lay outside the gene matches. Germline V lookup: CDR1 LNHDA, CDR2 SQIVND (reference sequence). This CDR3 comprises 15 residues. The CDR3 nucleotides are TGTGCCAGTAGTATGGGACGGGGGGGTTTCAATGAGCAGTTCTTC. Protein product: CASSMGRGGFNEQFF. Full variable domain (outside the CDR3, taken from reference TRBV19 and TRBJ2-1): DGGITQSPKYLFRKEGQNVTLSCEQNLNHDAMYWYRQDPGQGLRLIYYSQIVNDFQKGDIAEGYSVSREKKESFPLTVTSAQKNPTAFYLCASSMGRGGFNEQFFGPGTRLTVL.

The V call is TRBV5-1, the J call TRBJ2-7; 8 bases are a match to TRBD1. The CDR3 is 13 residues long. The trim removed 1 base at V and 5 bases at J, leaving 2 bases unmatched. The germline gives CDR1 SGHRS, CDR2 YFSETQ. The CDR3 DNA reads as TGCGCCAGCAGCTTGACAGGGGGTCACGAGCAGTACTTC. Its translation is CASSLTGGHEQYF. The whole variable domain, remainder taken from reference TRBV5-1 and TRBJ2-7, is KAGVTQTPRYLIKTRGQQVTLSCSPISGHRSVSWYQQTPGQGLQFLFEYFSETQRNKGNFPGRFSGRQFSNSRSEMNVSTLELGDSALYLCASSLTGGHEQYFGPGTRLTVT.

The chain links TRBV4-3 to TRBJ2-7; TRBD2 matches 10 bases. The CDR3 runs 15 residues. V was clipped by 1 base and J by 4 bases; unmatched bases: 4. CDR1 LGHNA and CDR2 YSLEER come from the germline V gene. As DNA, the CDR3 is TGCGCCAGCAGCCAAGCGCTAGCGGGAGCATACGAGCAGTACTTC. Its translation: CASSQALAGAYEQYF.